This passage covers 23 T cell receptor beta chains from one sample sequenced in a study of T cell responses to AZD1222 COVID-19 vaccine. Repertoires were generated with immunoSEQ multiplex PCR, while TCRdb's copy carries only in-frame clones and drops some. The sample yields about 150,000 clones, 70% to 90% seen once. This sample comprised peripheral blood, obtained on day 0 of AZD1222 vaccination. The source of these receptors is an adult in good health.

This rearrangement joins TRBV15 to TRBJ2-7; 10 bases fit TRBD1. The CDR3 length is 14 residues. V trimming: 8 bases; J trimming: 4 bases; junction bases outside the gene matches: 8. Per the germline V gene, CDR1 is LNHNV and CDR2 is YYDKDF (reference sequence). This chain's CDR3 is CATRGGTGVYEQYF. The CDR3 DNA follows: TGTGCCACCCGCGGCGGGACAGGGGTGTACGAGCAGTACTTC. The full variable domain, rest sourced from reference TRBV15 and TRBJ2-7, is DAMVIQNPRYQVTQFGKPVTLSCSQTLNHNVMYWYQQKSSQAPKLLFHYYDKDFNNEADTPDNFQSRRPNTSFCFLDIRSPGLGDTAMYLCATRGGTGVYEQYFGPGTRLTVT.

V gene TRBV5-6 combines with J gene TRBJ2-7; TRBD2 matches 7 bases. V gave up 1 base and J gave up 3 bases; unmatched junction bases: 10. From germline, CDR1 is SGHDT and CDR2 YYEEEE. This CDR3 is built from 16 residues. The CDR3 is CASSLFVTSSHYEQYF. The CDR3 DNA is TGTGCCAGCAGCTTGTTTGTGACTAGCAGTCACTACGAGCAGTACTTC. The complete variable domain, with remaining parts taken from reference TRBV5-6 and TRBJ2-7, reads DAGVTQSPTHLIKTRGQQVTLRCSPKSGHDTVSWYQQALGQGPQFIFQYYEEEERQRGNFPDRFSGHQFPNYSSELNVNALLLGDSALYLCASSLFVTSSHYEQYFGPGTRLTVT.

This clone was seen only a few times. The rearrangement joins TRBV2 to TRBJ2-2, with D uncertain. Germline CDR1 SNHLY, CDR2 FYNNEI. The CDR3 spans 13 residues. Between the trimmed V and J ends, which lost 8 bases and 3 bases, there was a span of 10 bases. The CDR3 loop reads CASVRHDTGELFF. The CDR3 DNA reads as TGTGCCAGCGTCCGTCATGACACCGGGGAGCTGTTTTTT.

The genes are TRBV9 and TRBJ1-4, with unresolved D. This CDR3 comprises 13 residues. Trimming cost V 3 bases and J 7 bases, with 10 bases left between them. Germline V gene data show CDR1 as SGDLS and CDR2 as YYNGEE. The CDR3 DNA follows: TGTGCCAGCAGCGGGGCGGGAGGTGAAAAACTGTTTTTT. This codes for CASSGAGGEKLFF.

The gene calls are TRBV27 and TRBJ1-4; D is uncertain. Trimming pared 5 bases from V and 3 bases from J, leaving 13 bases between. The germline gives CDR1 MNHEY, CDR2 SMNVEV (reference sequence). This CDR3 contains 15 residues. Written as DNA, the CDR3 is TGTGCCAGCAGTAGAGACCGGGCGGCTAATGAAAAACTGTTTTTT. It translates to CASSRDRAANEKLFF.

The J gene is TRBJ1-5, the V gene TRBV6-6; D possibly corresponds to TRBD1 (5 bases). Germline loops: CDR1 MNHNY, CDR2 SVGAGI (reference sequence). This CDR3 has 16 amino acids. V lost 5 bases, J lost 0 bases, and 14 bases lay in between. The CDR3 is CASSPGRLTSNQPQHF. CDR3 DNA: TGTGCCAGCAGTCCGGGACGTCTAACTAGCAATCAGCCCCAGCATTTT.

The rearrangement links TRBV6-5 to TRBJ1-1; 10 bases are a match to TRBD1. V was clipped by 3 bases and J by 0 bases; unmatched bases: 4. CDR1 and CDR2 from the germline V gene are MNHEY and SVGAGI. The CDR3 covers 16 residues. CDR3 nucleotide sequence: TGTGCCAGCAGTTATTTCGGACAGGGGGTGAACACTGAAGCTTTCTTT. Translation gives CASSYFGQGVNTEAFF.

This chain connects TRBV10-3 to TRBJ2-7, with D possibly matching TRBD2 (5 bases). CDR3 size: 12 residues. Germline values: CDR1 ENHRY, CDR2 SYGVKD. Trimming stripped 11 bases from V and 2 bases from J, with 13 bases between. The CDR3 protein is CASTPGTYEQYF. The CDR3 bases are TGTGCCTCCACGCCCGGGACCTACGAGCAGTACTTC.

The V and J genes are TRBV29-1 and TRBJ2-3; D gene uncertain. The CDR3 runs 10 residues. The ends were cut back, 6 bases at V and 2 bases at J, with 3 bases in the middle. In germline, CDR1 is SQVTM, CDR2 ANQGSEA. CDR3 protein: CSVPTDTQYF. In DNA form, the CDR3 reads TGCAGCGTCCCCACAGATACGCAGTATTTT.

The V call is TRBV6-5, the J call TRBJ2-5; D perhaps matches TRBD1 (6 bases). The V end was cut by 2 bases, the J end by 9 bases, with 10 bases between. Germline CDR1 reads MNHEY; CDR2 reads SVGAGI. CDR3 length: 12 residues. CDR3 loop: CASSYGGLAQYF. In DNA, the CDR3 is TGTGCCAGCAGTTACGGGGGCTTGGCCCAGTACTTC.

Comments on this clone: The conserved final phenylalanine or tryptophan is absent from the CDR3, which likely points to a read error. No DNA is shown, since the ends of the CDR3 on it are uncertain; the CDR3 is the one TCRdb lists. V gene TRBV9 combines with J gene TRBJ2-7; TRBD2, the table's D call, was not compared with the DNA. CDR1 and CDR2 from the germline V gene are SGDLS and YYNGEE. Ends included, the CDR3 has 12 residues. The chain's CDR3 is CASSVAGRALSL.

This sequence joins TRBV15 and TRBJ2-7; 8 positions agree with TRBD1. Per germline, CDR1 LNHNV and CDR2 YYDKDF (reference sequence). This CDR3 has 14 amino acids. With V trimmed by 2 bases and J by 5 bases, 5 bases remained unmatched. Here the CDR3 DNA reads TGTGCCACCAGCAGACGGACAGGGAGCGACGAGCAGTACTTC. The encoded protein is CATSRRTGSDEQYF.

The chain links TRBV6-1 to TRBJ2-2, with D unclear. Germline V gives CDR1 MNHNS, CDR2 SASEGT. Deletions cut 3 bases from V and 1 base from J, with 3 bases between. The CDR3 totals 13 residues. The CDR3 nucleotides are TGTGCCAGCAGTGACAGGAACACCGGGGAGCTGTTTTTT. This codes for CASSDRNTGELFF.

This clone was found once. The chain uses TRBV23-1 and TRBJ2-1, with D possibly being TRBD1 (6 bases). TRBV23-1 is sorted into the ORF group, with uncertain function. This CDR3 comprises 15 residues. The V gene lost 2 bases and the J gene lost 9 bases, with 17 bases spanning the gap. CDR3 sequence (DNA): TGCGCCAGCAGTCAAATACGGCAGGGGAGTGTTGAGCAGTTCTTC. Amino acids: CASSQIRQGSVEQFF.

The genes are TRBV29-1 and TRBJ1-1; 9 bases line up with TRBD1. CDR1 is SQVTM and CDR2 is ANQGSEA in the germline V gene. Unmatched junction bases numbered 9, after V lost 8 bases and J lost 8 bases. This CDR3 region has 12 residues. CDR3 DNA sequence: TGCAGCTTACGATCGGACAGGGGCGAAGCTTTCTTT. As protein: CSLRSDRGEAFF.

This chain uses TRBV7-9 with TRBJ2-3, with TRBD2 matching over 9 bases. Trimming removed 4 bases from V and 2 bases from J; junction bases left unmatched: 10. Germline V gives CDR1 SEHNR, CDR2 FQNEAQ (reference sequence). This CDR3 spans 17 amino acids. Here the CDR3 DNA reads TGTGCCAGCAGCTCCCCCCGACTAGCGGCATACACAGATACGCAGTATTTT. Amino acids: CASSSPRLAAYTDTQYF. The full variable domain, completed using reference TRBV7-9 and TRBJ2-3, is DTGVSQNPRHKITKRGQNVTFRCDPISEHNRLYWYRQTLGQGPEFLTYFQNEAQLEKSRLLSDRFSAERPKGSFSTLEIQRTEQGDSAMYLCASSSPRLAAYTDTQYFGPGTRLTVL.

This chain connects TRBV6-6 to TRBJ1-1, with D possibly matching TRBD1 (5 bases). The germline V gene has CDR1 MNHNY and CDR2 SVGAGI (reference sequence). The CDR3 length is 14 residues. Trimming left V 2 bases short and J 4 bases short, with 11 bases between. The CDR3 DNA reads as TGTGCCAGCAGTTACCACCAGGGAGGCACTGAAGCTTTCTTT. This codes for CASSYHQGGTEAFF.

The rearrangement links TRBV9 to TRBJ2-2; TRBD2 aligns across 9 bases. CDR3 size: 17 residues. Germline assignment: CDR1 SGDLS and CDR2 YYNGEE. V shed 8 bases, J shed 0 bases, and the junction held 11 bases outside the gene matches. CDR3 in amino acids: CASRSGGTSANTGELFF. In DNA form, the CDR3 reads TGTGCCAGTCGAAGCGGGGGGACGAGCGCGAACACCGGGGAGCTGTTTTTT.

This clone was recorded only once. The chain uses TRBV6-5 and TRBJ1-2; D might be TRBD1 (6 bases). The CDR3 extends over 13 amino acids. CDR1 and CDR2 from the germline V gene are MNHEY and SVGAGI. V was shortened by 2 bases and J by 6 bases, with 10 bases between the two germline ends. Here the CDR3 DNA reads TGTGCCAGCAGTTACACAGGGTTGAATGGCTACACCTTC. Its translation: CASSYTGLNGYTF.

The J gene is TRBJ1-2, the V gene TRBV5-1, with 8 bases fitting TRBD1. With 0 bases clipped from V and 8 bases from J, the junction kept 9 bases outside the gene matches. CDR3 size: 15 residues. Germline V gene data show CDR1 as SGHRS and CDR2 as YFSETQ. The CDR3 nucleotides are TGCGCCAGCAGCTTGGAAGGCTCAGGGGGCAGCGGCTACACCTTC. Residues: CASSLEGSGGSGYTF.

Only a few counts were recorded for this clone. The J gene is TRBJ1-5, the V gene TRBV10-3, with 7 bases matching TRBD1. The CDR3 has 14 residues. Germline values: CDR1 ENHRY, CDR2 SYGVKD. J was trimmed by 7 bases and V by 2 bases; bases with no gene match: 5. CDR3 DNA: TGTGCCATCAGTGAGGTAGGAGGGGGCCAGCCCCAGCATTTT. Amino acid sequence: CAISEVGGGQPQHF.

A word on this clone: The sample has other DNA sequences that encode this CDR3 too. This CDR3 is CASSPDRNQPQHF. The CDR3 bases are TGTGCCAGCTCACCAGATCGGAATCAGCCCCAGCATTTT. The chain is built from TRBV18 and TRBJ1-5; D is unresolved. The CDR3 is 13 residues long. Trimming pared 2 bases from V and 4 bases from J, leaving 6 bases between. CDR1 is KGHSH and CDR2 is LQKENI in the germline V gene.

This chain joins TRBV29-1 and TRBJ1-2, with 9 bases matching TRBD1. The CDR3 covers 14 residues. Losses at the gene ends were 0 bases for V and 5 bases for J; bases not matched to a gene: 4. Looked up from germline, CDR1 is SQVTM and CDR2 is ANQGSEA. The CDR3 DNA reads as TGCAGCGTTGAAGAAGACAGGGGGATTTATGGCTACACCTTC. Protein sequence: CSVEEDRGIYGYTF.